This T cell receptor beta chain derives from a study of shared clonotypes between healthy human individuals. Study as a whole: Each donor contributed plates that comprised three CD4 naive, three CD4 memory, two CD8 naive and one CD8 memory. Broader study findings: Enrolling few donors narrowed the genetic and exposure-history diversity that was represented.

Trimming removed 8 bases from V and 2 bases from J, with 12 bases in between. The CDR3 length is 14 residues. Germline CDR1 SGHNT, CDR2 YENEEA. CD45RA+ naive and CD45RA-negative memory subsets were separated from CD4+ cells. Sequencing was at deep level. Clones were read by immunoSEQ multiplex PCR, and TCRdb kept only the in-frame ones, dropping some. The profile shows 1.5 million to 1.9 million clones, nearly 99% of them singletons. A note on this clone: The antigen remains undetermined.

The rearrangement links TRBV11-3 to TRBJ2-2; D not certain. The specimen sequenced was naive CD4+ T cells sorted from blood. Subset defined: CD45RA+ positively selected. This clonotype was sampled from a man in his thirties or forties in good health. This chain's CDR3 is CASARASNTGELFF. The CDR3 DNA reads TGTGCCAGCGCAAGGGCTAGTAACACCGGGGAGCTGTTTTTT.